A single sample gave rise to the 29 T cell receptor beta chains below, sequenced in a study of T-cell memory formation after mild COVID-19. A single record per CDR3 protein comes from TCRdb applying MiXCR to the 5' RACE reads. The sample includes 350,000 to 500,000 distinct CDR3 sequences, under 20% of them seen just once. The source material was PBMCs or a T cell subset sorted from them (not recorded which). The receptors come from a man aged 18 to 29 who had mild COVID-19 (a few samples of this study predate the infection). Cell type and time point are not known.

This clonotype was detected only a few times. J is TRBJ1-2 and V is TRBV10-3; D might be TRBD1 (5 bases). Trimming removed 7 bases at V and 4 bases at J, with 13 bases between. The CDR3 length is 13 residues. Germline V CDR1 and CDR2: ENHRY, SYGVKD. For the CDR3, the DNA is TGTGCCATCACCCTCGACAGTTCCTATGGCTACACCTTC. This translates into CAITLDSSYGYTF.

V is TRBV29-1 and J is TRBJ2-1; TRBD2 agrees at 11 bases. The CDR3 runs 14 residues. The V gene's germline CDR1 is SQVTM and CDR2 ANQGSEA. The ends lost 4 bases at V and 6 bases at J; junction bases unmatched: 5. CDR3 residues: CSVASGGRGNEQFF. The CDR3 DNA is TGCAGCGTTGCTAGCGGGGGGCGCGGCAATGAGCAGTTCTTC.

J is TRBJ1-3 and V is TRBV27; D unresolved. Trimming took off 3 bases at V and 0 bases at J, with 3 bases between the two ends. The CDR3 runs 13 residues. The germline V gene has CDR1 MNHEY and CDR2 SMNVEV (reference sequence). The CDR3 spells CASSFRSGNTIYF. The CDR3, as DNA: TGTGCCAGCAGTTTCCGCTCTGGAAACACCATATATTTT.

This clonotype was seen a few times. The chain uses TRBV9 and TRBJ2-3, with 8 positions matching TRBD1. Germline V lookup: CDR1 SGDLS, CDR2 YYNGEE. V was clipped by 2 bases and J by 2 bases; unmatched bases: 1. This CDR3 region has 14 residues. CDR3: CASSVGQATDTQYF. As DNA, the CDR3 is TGTGCCAGCAGCGTGGGACAGGCCACAGATACGCAGTATTTT.

Many counts were recorded for this clonotype. This chain joins TRBV6-5 and TRBJ1-6; maybe TRBD1 (5 bases). Trimming cost V 5 bases and J 0 bases, with 17 bases left between them. Germline loops: CDR1 MNHEY, CDR2 SVGAGI. The CDR3 is 18 amino acids. The CDR3 nucleotides read TGTGCCAGCAGTAACTATCCTGGGGGGAGCTCCTATAATTCACCCCTCCACTTT. Protein: CASSNYPGGSSYNSPLHF.

The chain couples TRBV12-3 or TRBV12-4 to TRBJ2-2; D not resolved. CDR3 length: 14 residues. V shed 3 bases and J shed 4 bases, with 9 bases lying between them. CDR3 nucleotides: TGTGCCAGCAGTTTCTTAAAGGGCACCGGGGAGCTGTTTTTT. Translating gives CASSFLKGTGELFF.

The J gene is TRBJ2-5, the V gene TRBV6-6; possibly TRBD1 or TRBD2 for D (7 bases each). CDR1 MNHNY and CDR2 SVGAGI come from the germline V gene (reference sequence). V lost 5 bases and J 5 bases, leaving 15 bases between the germline ends. This CDR3 has 14 residues. The CDR3 DNA sequence: TGTGCCAGCAGTACCCCGGGGGGACAGGAGACCCAGTACTTC. Translation: CASSTPGGQETQYF.

This clonotype turned up a few times. The chain carries TRBV4-1 and TRBJ2-3; no definite D call. Trimming took 1 base from V and 6 from J, leaving 17 bases between them. Germline CDR1 MGHRA, CDR2 YSYEKL. The CDR3 extends over 16 amino acids. The DNA of the CDR3 is TGCGCCAGCAGCCAAGTGGAATACCAAGCCCGGGATACGCAGTATTTT. Its protein product is CASSQVEYQARDTQYF.

This clonotype was observed a handful of times. The gene calls are TRBV7-9 and TRBJ2-4; the D is unclear. The CDR3 has 15 residues. Germline V gives CDR1 SEHNR, CDR2 FQNEAQ (reference sequence). Trimming shortened V by 7 bases and J by 1 base, and 14 bases separated the two germline ends. The CDR3 region has the DNA TGTGCCAGCACCAACGGCCTCGCTGCCAAAAACATTCAGTACTTC. It encodes CASTNGLAAKNIQYF.

In this sample, this clonotype turned up a few times. The chain recombines TRBV29-1 with TRBJ2-5, with 9 bases fitting TRBD2. Germline CDR1 reads SQVTM; CDR2 reads ANQGSEA. This CDR3 comprises 14 residues. The junction had 10 bases not matched to a gene; V was cut back by 6 bases and J by 5 bases. CDR3 nucleotide sequence: TGCAGCGTCATTCGCGGGGGGGCCTGGGAGACCCAGTACTTC. Translation gives CSVIRGGAWETQYF.

The table lists this clonotype with a few counts. V gene TRBV19 combines with J gene TRBJ2-3; D may be TRBD2 (5 bases). CDR3 length: 14 amino acids. Trimming removed 6 bases from V and 4 bases from J, with 14 bases in between. In germline, CDR1 is LNHDA, CDR2 SQIVND (reference sequence). CDR3 sequence (DNA): TGTGCCAGTAGCCCCCGCGGGTGGGCAGATACGCAGTATTTT. Its translation: CASSPRGWADTQYF.

The chain couples TRBV7-9 to TRBJ2-3; D gene unclear. The ends were cut back, 4 bases at V and 11 bases at J, with 16 bases in the middle. Germline values: CDR1 SEHNR, CDR2 FQNEAQ (reference sequence). The CDR3 length is 13 residues. This CDR3 is CASSSPPWSGQYF. CDR3 nucleotides: TGTGCCAGCAGCTCACCCCCATGGTCGGGGCAGTATTTT.

The table lists this clonotype with a few counts. CDR3 sequence (DNA): TGCGCCAGCAGCTACGGACAGGGGGCTTACTCTAGCACAGATACGCAGTATTTT. Translation gives CASSYGQGAYSSTDTQYF. V usage is TRBV5-1 and J usage is TRBJ2-3, with 11 bases that match TRBD1. Germline V gives CDR1 SGHRS, CDR2 YFSETQ. Germline trimming cut 3 bases from V and 0 bases from J; bases unmatched to any gene: 9. The CDR3 spans 18 residues.

This clonotype was counted a few times. The V and J genes are TRBV5-5 and TRBJ2-7; TRBD2 is a possible D gene (5 bases). Germline V lookup: CDR1 SGHKS, CDR2 YYEKEE (reference sequence). The CDR3 spans 16 residues. Trimming took 5 bases from V and 5 from J, leaving 23 bases between them. The CDR3 DNA reads TGTGCCAGCAGTCCCCTAGCCCTAGGATCCGTCAACGAGCAGTACTTC. Translation: CASSPLALGSVNEQYF.

This clonotype was recorded a few times. The CDR3 bases are TGTGCCAGCAGCTTGGGACTTACCGTAAAAGAGACCCAGTACTTC. Residues: CASSLGLTVKETQYF. The chain combines TRBV7-2 with TRBJ2-5, with a weak D call TRBD2 (6 bases). The CDR3 is made up of 15 amino acids. V was cut by 3 bases and J by 3 bases, with 14 bases left in between. The germline CDR1 and CDR2 sequences are SGHTA and FQGNSA.

The sample holds a few counts of this clonotype. The V and J genes are TRBV7-2 and TRBJ2-3; 8 bases line up with TRBD2. CDR3 length equals 18 residues. Germline V lookup: CDR1 SGHTA, CDR2 FQGNSA. V lost 1 base, J lost 5 bases, and 14 bases stayed unmatched. The CDR3 nucleotides are TGTGCCAGCAGCTTAGTAACTAGCGGACGGGGGGTAGGAGATACGCAGTATTTT. Protein sequence: CASSLVTSGRGVGDTQYF.

In this sample, this clonotype turned up a few times. The chain carries TRBV7-2 and TRBJ2-3; 10 nucleotides line up with TRBD2. This CDR3 spans 15 amino acids. CDR1 and CDR2 from the germline V gene are SGHTA and FQGNSA. V shed 5 bases and J 4 bases; nucleotides not matched to a gene: 6. This chain's CDR3 is CASSNSGGRADTQYF. The CDR3 bases are TGTGCCAGCAGCAATAGCGGGGGGCGGGCAGATACGCAGTATTTT.

This clonotype was detected ten times or more. This sequence joins TRBV7-9 and TRBJ2-5, with D unresolved. V dropped 2 bases and J dropped 5 bases, with 9 bases sitting between them. Per the germline V gene, CDR1 is SEHNR and CDR2 is FQNEAQ (reference sequence). The length of the CDR3 is 13 residues. Here the CDR3 DNA reads TGTGCCAGCAGCTTATCCCAGTGGGAGACCCAGTACTTC. Protein sequence: CASSLSQWETQYF.

This clonotype was seen ten or more times. This rearrangement joins TRBV20-1 to TRBJ1-1, with D possibly matching TRBD1 (5 bases). Germline V gene lookup returns CDR1 DFQATT and CDR2 SNEGSKA (reference sequence). V lost 3 bases and J lost 0, with 14 bases in between. The CDR3 covers 15 residues. The DNA for the CDR3 is TGCAGTGCTAGTCGGGACCCCAGAATGAACACTGAAGCTTTCTTT. The encoded protein is CSASRDPRMNTEAFF.

The J gene is TRBJ2-1, the V gene TRBV9; 12 bases fit TRBD2. Trimming at V came to 3 bases and at J to 3 bases, leaving 4 bases not matched to a gene. Germline CDR1 reads SGDLS; CDR2 reads YYNGEE. CDR3 size: 16 residues. The CDR3 region has the DNA TGTGCCAGCAGCGCCCCACTAGCGGGAGGCTACAATGAGCAGTTCTTC. It specifies CASSAPLAGGYNEQFF.

This clonotype has a handful of counts. This chain connects TRBV6-6 to TRBJ2-7; 11 nucleotides agree with TRBD1. V shed 6 bases and J 3 bases; nucleotides not matched to a gene: 4. The germline CDR1 and CDR2 sequences are MNHNY and SVGAGI (reference sequence). The CDR3 extends over 14 amino acids. CDR3 amino acids: CASRGTGGDYEQYV. The CDR3 DNA sequence: TGTGCCAGCAGGGGGACAGGGGGGGACTACGAGCAGTACGTC.

The V gene is TRBV7-2, the J gene TRBJ2-7; D is perhaps TRBD1 (5 bases). CDR3 length: 13 residues. Trimming shortened V by 2 bases and J by 4 bases, and 9 bases separated the two germline ends. Germline loops: CDR1 SGHTA, CDR2 FQGNSA. The CDR3 region is CASSLPTVYEQYF. The CDR3 bases are TGTGCCAGCAGCTTACCGACAGTTTACGAGCAGTACTTC.

V usage is TRBV10-3 and J usage is TRBJ2-3; 11 nucleotides align to TRBD1. CDR1 and CDR2 from the germline V gene are ENHRY and SYGVKD. V lost 7 bases and J lost 2; bases outside the gene matches: 23. This CDR3 spans 21 amino acids. Written as DNA, the CDR3 is TGTGCCATCATCGAAGATAGGAGTTGGGACAGGGGGTTTGGGTCCACAGATACGCAGTATTTT. Translation gives CAIIEDRSWDRGFGSTDTQYF.

The chain uses TRBV5-6 and TRBJ2-2, with a tentative D call TRBD2 (5 bases). Trimming pared 2 bases from V and 1 base from J, leaving 12 bases between. CDR1 SGHDT and CDR2 YYEEEE come from the germline V gene. The CDR3 totals 16 residues. CDR3 sequence: CASSFGEGWNTGELFF. The DNA for the CDR3 is TGTGCCAGCAGCTTCGGAGAGGGATGGAACACCGGGGAGCTGTTTTTT.

A few counts support this clonotype. This chain links TRBV7-9 with TRBJ2-2; 9 bases match TRBD1. Germline trimming cut 5 bases from V and 7 bases from J; bases unmatched to any gene: 5. Germline V gene lookup returns CDR1 SEHNR and CDR2 FQNEAQ (reference sequence). The CDR3 runs 14 residues. The CDR3 bases are TGTGCCAGCAGCGCACAGGGGGCGTACGGGGAGCTGTTTTTT. Residues: CASSAQGAYGELFF.

J is TRBJ1-1 and V is TRBV7-9; perhaps TRBD1 as D (6 bases). This CDR3 spans 16 amino acids. In germline, CDR1 is SEHNR, CDR2 FQNEAQ (reference sequence). Trimming removed 4 bases from V and 1 base from J, with 16 bases in between. The CDR3 DNA follows: TGTGCCAGCAGCTCCGGGAACAGGGACCCGAACACTGAAGCTTTCTTT. It specifies CASSSGNRDPNTEAFF.

This clonotype was seen a handful of times. The gene calls are TRBV20-1 and TRBJ2-5; 7 positions match TRBD2. Germline V lookup: CDR1 DFQATT, CDR2 SNEGSKA (reference sequence). The CDR3 is made up of 14 amino acids. Trimming cost V 0 bases and J 5 bases; bases outside gene matches: 6. CDR3 loop: CSARDRAGFETQYF. The CDR3, as DNA: TGCAGTGCTAGAGATCGAGCGGGATTCGAGACCCAGTACTTC.

This clonotype turned up a few times. The V and J genes are TRBV7-3 and TRBJ2-3, with D perhaps matching TRBD1 (5 bases). Trimming pared 5 bases from V and 5 bases from J, leaving 17 bases between. This CDR3 spans 15 amino acids. The germline CDR1 and CDR2 sequences are SGHTA and FQGTGA. The CDR3 DNA sequence: TGTGCCAGCAGCCCAACCCGACAGCTAATAGATACGCAGTATTTT. It encodes CASSPTRQLIDTQYF.

The chain uses TRBV11-2 and TRBJ2-7, with TRBD1 matching over 9 bases. Germline V CDR1 and CDR2: SGHAT, FQNNGV. Trimming removed 5 bases from V and 1 base from J; junction bases left unmatched: 6. CDR3 size: 15 residues. The CDR3, as DNA: TGTGCCAGCAGCGGGCCGGGACAGGGATCCTACGAGCAGTACGTC. Residues: CASSGPGQGSYEQYV.